The 9 T cell receptor beta chains in this list originate from one sample, sequenced in a study of tumor-infiltrating lymphocytes in localized non-small cell lung cancer. Repertoires were generated with immunoSEQ multiplex PCR, while TCRdb's copy carries only in-frame clones and drops some. There are about 7,100 clones in the sample; about 65% occur only once, and about 13% lies in the top ten. The material sequenced was uninvolved lung tissue not adjacent to the tumor. Receptor source: a human donor with non-small cell lung cancer.

The V and J genes are TRBV5-5 and TRBJ2-1, with D uncertain. The CDR3 has 18 amino acids. Trimming removed 4 bases at V and 1 base at J, with 21 bases between. Germline CDR1 reads SGHKS; CDR2 reads YYEKEE (reference sequence). DNA for the CDR3: TGTGCCAGCAGCCAACGGTTGGGCCGCACCTATTCCTACAATGAGCAGTTCTTC. This encodes CASSQRLGRTYSYNEQFF.

The chain combines TRBV6-1 with TRBJ1-1, with D unclear. CDR1 and CDR2 from the germline V gene are MNHNS and SASEGT. Trimming cost V 6 bases and J 5 bases, with 13 bases left between them. The CDR3 sequence is 13 residues long. The CDR3 here is CASRVELDTEAFF. The CDR3 coding sequence is TGTGCCAGCAGGGTGGAACTGGATACTGAAGCTTTCTTT.

The chain combines TRBV2 with TRBJ2-3; 10 bases fit TRBD1. Germline loops: CDR1 SNHLY, CDR2 FYNNEI. CDR3 length equals 15 residues. Trimming at V came to 4 bases and at J to 5 bases, leaving 6 bases not matched to a gene. The CDR3 spells CASSGQGANEDTQYF. The CDR3 nucleotides are TGTGCCAGCAGTGGACAGGGGGCCAATGAAGATACGCAGTATTTT.

CDR3 bases: TGTGCCAGCAGCTTAGATACAGTCACAGATACGCAGTATTTT. Amino acids: CASSLDTVTDTQYF. The V call is TRBV11-2, the J call TRBJ2-3; D not certain. V lost 0 bases and J lost 2, with 6 bases in between. Per germline, CDR1 SGHAT and CDR2 FQNNGV. The CDR3 covers 14 residues.

The chain recombines TRBV11-3 with TRBJ1-2; no clear D. Trimming removed 5 bases at V and 4 bases at J, with 20 bases between. The CDR3 sequence is 16 residues long. The germline CDR1 and CDR2 sequences are SGHNT and YENEEA. CDR3 nucleotide sequence: TGTGCCAGCAGCCTAGGAGGCAGCCAGTTACCCTATGGCTACACCTTC. Translating gives CASSLGGSQLPYGYTF.

The chain joins TRBV16 to TRBJ1-2, with D tentatively TRBD1 (5 bases). The CDR3 has 13 amino acids. Germline-derived CDR1 and CDR2 are KGHSY and FQNENV. V was trimmed by 3 bases and J by 8 bases, leaving 13 bases between them. CDR3 DNA: TGTGCCAGCAGCCAGCAGGGAACAGAAGGCTACACCTTC. It specifies CASSQQGTEGYTF. The complete variable domain, with remaining parts taken from reference TRBV16 and TRBJ1-2, reads GEEVAQTPKHLVRGEGQKAKLYCAPIKGHSYVFWYQQVLKNEFKFLISFQNENVFDETGMPKERFSAKCLPNSPCSLEIQATKLEDSAVYFCASSQQGTEGYTFGSGTRLTVV.

This clone was seen a handful of times. J is TRBJ1-1 and V is TRBV5-4; D remains unclear. Germline V gene lookup returns CDR1 SGHNT and CDR2 YYREEE (reference sequence). CDR3 length: 11 amino acids. V dropped 0 bases and J dropped 3 bases, with 0 bases sitting between them. The CDR3: CASSLDTEAFF. CDR3 DNA sequence: TGTGCCAGCAGCTTGGACACTGAAGCTTTCTTT.

The rearrangement links TRBV4-3 to TRBJ1-1; maybe TRBD1 (5 bases). Germline CDR1 and CDR2: LGHNA and YSLEER. The CDR3 loop spans 14 amino acids. The germline V and J ends were trimmed by 1 base and 5 bases, with 11 bases remaining between them. CDR3 sequence: CASSQAEEGTEAFF. The CDR3 DNA follows: TGCGCCAGCAGCCAAGCAGAGGAGGGGACTGAAGCTTTCTTT.

The table lists this clone with a few counts. The rearrangement uses TRBV7-9 and TRBJ1-4; D call uncertain. Germline loops: CDR1 SEHNR, CDR2 FQNEAQ (reference sequence). CDR3 size: 12 residues. The V and J ends lost 6 bases and 7 bases respectively, with 9 bases between them. CDR3 amino acids: CASSLNREKLFF. Here the CDR3 DNA reads TGTGCCAGCAGTCTCAACCGTGAAAAACTGTTTTTT.